This T cell receptor (beta chain) was sequenced in a study of OX40 agonist ivuxolimab in advanced cancers. Profiling relied on immunoSEQ multiplex PCR, and the TCRdb table lists in-frame clones only, not all of them. The sample yields 55,000 to 60,000 clones, about 85% seen once. Germline V gene data show CDR1 as LNHNV and CDR2 as YYDKDF (reference sequence). After removal of 0 bases from V and 6 bases from J, the junction contained 2 bases not matched to a gene. This CDR3 is built from 14 residues. This sample comprised CD4+ or CD8+ T cells sorted from blood, obtained in a trial of the OX40 agonist ivuxolimab. This chain joins TRBV15 and TRBJ1-2; 9 bases agree with TRBD1. The sequence was collected from an adult with an advanced solid tumor such as melanoma, head and neck, liver or kidney cancer. The CDR3 nucleotides read TGTGCCACCAGCAGAGATACAGGGGGCAATGGCTACACCTTC. Its protein product is CATSRDTGGNGYTF.